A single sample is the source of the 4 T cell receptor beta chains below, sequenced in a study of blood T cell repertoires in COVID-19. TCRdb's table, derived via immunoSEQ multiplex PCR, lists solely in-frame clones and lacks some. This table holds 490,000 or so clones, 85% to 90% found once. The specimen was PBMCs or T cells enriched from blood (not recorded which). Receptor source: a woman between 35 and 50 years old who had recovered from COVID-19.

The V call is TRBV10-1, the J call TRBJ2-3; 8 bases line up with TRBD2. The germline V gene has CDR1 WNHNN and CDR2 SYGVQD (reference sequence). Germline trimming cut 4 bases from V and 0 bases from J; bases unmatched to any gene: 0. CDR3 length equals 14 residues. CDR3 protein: CASSVAGSTDTQYF. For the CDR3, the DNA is TGCGCCAGCAGTGTAGCGGGAAGCACAGATACGCAGTATTTT.

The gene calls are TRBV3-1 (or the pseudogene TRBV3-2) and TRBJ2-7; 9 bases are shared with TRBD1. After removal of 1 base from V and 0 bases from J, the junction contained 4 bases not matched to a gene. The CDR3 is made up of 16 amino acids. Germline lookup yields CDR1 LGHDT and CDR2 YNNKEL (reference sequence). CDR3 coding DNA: TGTGCCAGCAGCCAAGGAACGACAGGGGGCTCCTACGAGCAGTACTTC. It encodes CASSQGTTGGSYEQYF.

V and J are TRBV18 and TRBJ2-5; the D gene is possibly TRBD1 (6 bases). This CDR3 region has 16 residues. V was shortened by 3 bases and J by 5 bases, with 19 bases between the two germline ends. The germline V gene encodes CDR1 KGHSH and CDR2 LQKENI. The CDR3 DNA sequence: TGTGCCAGCTCACCTAGGGGGAAGGCTTTCGGGGAGACCCAGTACTTC. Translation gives CASSPRGKAFGETQYF.

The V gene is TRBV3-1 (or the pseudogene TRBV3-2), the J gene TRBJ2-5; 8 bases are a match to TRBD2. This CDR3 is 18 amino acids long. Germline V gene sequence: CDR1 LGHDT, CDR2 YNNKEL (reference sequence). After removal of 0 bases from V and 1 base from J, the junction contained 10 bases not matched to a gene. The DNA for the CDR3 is TGTGCCAGCAGCCAAGATTGGGTTAGCGGGGAAGTCCAAGAGACCCAGTACTTC. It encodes CASSQDWVSGEVQETQYF.